The 27 T cell receptor beta chains presented below share a single source sample, sequenced in a study of blood T cell repertoires in COVID-19 (dated by TCRdb to 2020 to 2022). Receptor libraries were prepared by the immunoSEQ multiplex PCR assay. TCRdb took this table from immuneACCESS and kept in-frame rearrangements with V and J called. Such tables lack part of the clones; where checked against another copy, unresolved V genes explain under half of the gap, and the rest is unexplained. Within this sample are roughly 88,000 clones, with over 80% of them counted one time only. The ten largest clones add up to about 17% of the sample. Source material: peripheral blood. The source of these receptors is a woman aged 80 or over with active or convalescent COVID-19.

J is TRBJ1-4 and V is TRBV5-1; the match to TRBD1 covers 10 bases. The CDR3 totals 14 residues. Germline-derived CDR1 and CDR2 are SGHRS and YFSETQ. Trimming took 3 bases from V and 6 from J; bases not matched to a gene: 2. The chain's CDR3 is CASSSGQGDEKLFF. DNA of the CDR3: TGCGCCAGCAGCTCTGGACAGGGGGATGAAAAACTGTTTTTT.

The chain recombines TRBV12-3 or TRBV12-4 with TRBJ2-7; TRBD2 aligns across 11 bases. The V gene end was trimmed by 8 bases and the J gene end by 6 bases; junction bases not matched to a gene: 0. The CDR3 runs to 11 residues. CDR3 protein: CASGTSGEQYF. CDR3 nucleotides: TGTGCCAGCGGGACTAGCGGCGAGCAGTACTTC.

The J gene is TRBJ1-6, the V gene TRBV4-1; D is perhaps TRBD1 (5 bases). V shed 3 bases and J shed 7 bases, with 13 bases lying between them. In germline, CDR1 is MGHRA, CDR2 YSYEKL. This CDR3 contains 15 residues. The CDR3 DNA reads TGCGCCAGCAGCCAGGAGGGACTACTAAATTCACCCCTCCACTTT. Translation: CASSQEGLLNSPLHF.

The table lists this clone with a few counts. The chain combines TRBV23-1 with TRBJ1-4; D may be TRBD1 (6 bases). TRBV23-1 is an open reading frame, and its role is uncertain. The CDR3 length is 14 residues. Trimming stripped 3 bases from V and 8 bases from J, with 13 bases between. CDR3 protein: CASSHAQGWEKLFF. The CDR3 nucleotides read TGCGCCAGCAGTCATGCACAGGGTTGGGAAAAACTGTTTTTT.

The chain has TRBV7-2 and TRBJ1-2, with D tentatively TRBD1 (5 bases). CDR3 size: 14 residues. Trimming took off 3 bases at V and 2 bases at J, with 10 bases between the two ends. Germline V gene sequence: CDR1 SGHTA, CDR2 FQGNSA. Here the CDR3 reads CASSFPGSNYGYTF. The CDR3 DNA reads TGTGCCAGCAGCTTCCCAGGGTCCAACTATGGCTACACCTTC.

The chain couples TRBV4-1 to TRBJ2-4, with 10 bases fitting TRBD2. The germline gives CDR1 MGHRA, CDR2 YSYEKL. CDR3 length: 17 amino acids. V lost 3 bases to trimming and J lost 6 bases; unmatched junction nucleotides: 11. CDR3 bases: TGCGCCAGCAGCCAGGGGGCTAGCGGGAGTAGCGGAAACATTCAGTACTTC. Amino acid sequence: CASSQGASGSSGNIQYF.

This chain uses TRBV10-2 with TRBJ1-2; D possibly corresponds to TRBD1 (6 bases). V gave up 5 bases and J gave up 3 bases, with 10 bases separating them. Germline V lookup: CDR1 WSHSY, CDR2 SAAADI. The CDR3 totals 13 residues. CDR3 residues: CASSQGIDYGYTF. The DNA of the CDR3 is TGCGCCAGCAGTCAGGGGATTGACTATGGCTACACCTTC.

This chain's CDR3 is CASSLRGSGTDTQYF. The CDR3 coding sequence is TGCGCCAGCAGCTTGAGGGGGAGCGGCACAGATACGCAGTATTTT. V usage is TRBV5-1 and J usage is TRBJ2-3; TRBD1 might be the D (6 bases). The V and J ends lost 1 base and 1 base respectively, with 10 bases between them. This CDR3 is built from 15 residues. CDR1 SGHRS and CDR2 YFSETQ come from the germline V gene.

The V and J genes are TRBV30 and TRBJ1-2; 9 nucleotides align to TRBD1. Per the germline V gene, CDR1 is GTSNPN and CDR2 is SVGIG (reference sequence). The CDR3 sequence is 13 residues long. With 6 bases clipped from V and 4 bases from J, the junction kept 6 bases outside the gene matches. This CDR3 reads CACWTGAGYGYTF. The DNA of the CDR3 is TGTGCCTGCTGGACAGGGGCAGGCTATGGCTACACCTTC.

The J gene is TRBJ2-1, the V gene TRBV28; 7 nucleotides line up with TRBD1. V lost 5 bases, J lost 7 bases, and 8 bases stayed unmatched. Per the germline V gene, CDR1 is MDHEN and CDR2 is SYDVKM. The CDR3 covers 14 residues. The CDR3 DNA is TGTGCCAGCAGTACTCAACAGGGGAGAAATGAGCAGTTCTTC. Translating it yields CASSTQQGRNEQFF.

This clone was detected a few times. V is TRBV19 and J is TRBJ2-1; 13 bases map to TRBD2. This CDR3 spans 18 amino acids. The germline V gene encodes CDR1 LNHDA and CDR2 SQIVND (reference sequence). The junction had 5 bases not matched to a gene; V was cut back by 3 bases and J by 0 bases. This CDR3 reads CASSIPGLAGFSYNEQFF. CDR3 sequence (DNA): TGTGCCAGTAGTATTCCGGGACTAGCGGGATTCTCCTACAATGAGCAGTTCTTC.

This rearrangement joins TRBV7-2 to TRBJ2-1; 7 bases are a match to TRBD1. Trimming took 3 bases from V and 4 from J; bases not matched to a gene: 3. Germline V CDR1 and CDR2: SGHTA, FQGNSA. This CDR3 comprises 14 residues. CDR3 nucleotide sequence: TGTGCCAGCAGCTTCCCGGGACAGTACAATGAGCAGTTCTTC. It is translated as CASSFPGQYNEQFF.

This chain connects TRBV13 to TRBJ1-3; TRBD1 agrees at 7 bases. The CDR3 has 17 amino acids. Germline V CDR1 and CDR2: PRHDT, FYEKMQ (reference sequence). J lost 0 bases, V lost 3 bases, and 8 bases had no gene match. Here the CDR3 DNA reads TGTGCCAGCAGCTTTGGGTTAGGGGGCCCCTCTGGAAACACCATATATTTT. Translated: CASSFGLGGPSGNTIYF.

The CDR3 sequence is CASSLAGRNYEQYF. In DNA, the CDR3 is TGTGCCAGTTCCCTGGCGGGACGTAACTACGAGCAGTACTTC. The chain links TRBV6-5 to TRBJ2-7; D possibly corresponds to TRBD2 (6 bases). The V end lost 9 bases, the J end lost 3 bases, and 18 bases lay between the germline ends. The CDR3 spans 14 residues. From germline, CDR1 is MNHEY and CDR2 SVGAGI.

This clone has just a few counts. The chain couples TRBV6-5 to TRBJ1-6; D is perhaps TRBD1 (6 bases). The V end lost 2 bases, the J end lost 10 bases, and 6 bases lay between the germline ends. The CDR3 consists of 12 residues. Looked up from germline, CDR1 is MNHEY and CDR2 is SVGAGI. CDR3 nucleotide sequence: TGTGCCAGCAGTTACGGGGGCTCACCCCTCCACTTT. Residues: CASSYGGSPLHF.

This chain uses TRBV11-3 with TRBJ2-1; TRBD2 matches 8 bases. Germline values: CDR1 SGHNT, CDR2 YENEEA. The junction had 9 bases not matched to a gene; V was cut back by 5 bases and J by 0 bases. There are 17 residues in the CDR3. The CDR3 reads CASSPAGGAYSYNEQFF. DNA for the CDR3: TGTGCCAGCAGCCCAGCCGGGGGGGCTTACTCCTACAATGAGCAGTTCTTC.

The gene calls are TRBV19 and TRBJ1-4; the D gene is possibly TRBD1 (6 bases). This CDR3 has 16 amino acids. In germline, CDR1 is LNHDA, CDR2 SQIVND (reference sequence). Trimming removed 5 bases at V and 0 bases at J, with 13 bases between. The CDR3 loop is CASSAAGDPTNEKLFF. DNA for the CDR3: TGTGCCAGTAGTGCTGCAGGGGATCCAACTAATGAAAAACTGTTTTTT.

V gene TRBV7-2 combines with J gene TRBJ2-1, with D perhaps TRBD1 (5 bases). CDR3 length: 12 residues. Germline CDR1 SGHTA, CDR2 FQGNSA. The ends were cut back, 5 bases at V and 10 bases at J, with 12 bases in the middle. CDR3 nucleotides: TGTGCCAGCAGCCTCAGGGTAGGGGAGCAGTTCTTC. This gives the protein CASSLRVGEQFF.

The chain employs TRBV10-3 and TRBJ1-2, with 7 bases fitting TRBD1. Germline CDR1 and CDR2: ENHRY and SYGVKD. V lost 8 bases to trimming and J lost 4 bases; unmatched junction nucleotides: 13. The CDR3 has 15 amino acids. CDR3 coding DNA: TGTGCCATCTTGGGGCTGAAGGGGGCGGTCTATGGCTACACCTTC. Its protein is CAILGLKGAVYGYTF.

This sequence joins TRBV5-6 and TRBJ2-5; 7 bases match TRBD1. The CDR3 covers 14 residues. Per germline, CDR1 SGHDT and CDR2 YYEEEE. J lost 2 bases, V lost 4 bases, and 5 bases had no gene match. This CDR3 reads CASSLPGQQETQYF. CDR3 in DNA: TGTGCCAGCAGCCTACCGGGACAGCAAGAGACCCAGTACTTC.

The chain uses TRBV7-8 and TRBJ2-1; 8 nucleotides align to TRBD1. CDR3 size: 16 residues. V was pared by 0 bases and J by 8 bases, with 9 bases of the junction left unmatched. Per the germline V gene, CDR1 is SGHVS and CDR2 is FQNEAQ. The chain's CDR3 is CASSLASQGARDEQFF. CDR3 sequence (DNA): TGTGCCAGCAGCTTAGCGAGTCAGGGGGCGCGTGATGAGCAGTTCTTC.

This clone was detected only once. CDR3 bases: TGTGCCAGCAGCTTAACTTCAGGAGAGCAGTTCTTC. It encodes CASSLTSGEQFF. The rearrangement links TRBV11-3 to TRBJ2-1; D is undetermined. The germline V gene has CDR1 SGHNT and CDR2 YENEEA. Trimming cost V 2 bases and J 10 bases, with 9 bases left between them. The CDR3 is made up of 12 amino acids.

The chain uses TRBV30 and TRBJ1-2, with TRBD1 as a possible D gene (5 bases). The CDR3 covers 16 residues. Trimming took off 5 bases at V and 4 bases at J, with 23 bases between the two ends. Germline lookup yields CDR1 GTSNPN and CDR2 SVGIG (reference sequence). The CDR3 coding sequence is TGTGCCTGGGAAAAGGGTTGGGGGGTGAGGAGCTATGGCTACACCTTC. Translating gives CAWEKGWGVRSYGYTF.

This clone has a handful of counts. The rearrangement joins TRBV6-5 to TRBJ1-1; 7 nucleotides align to TRBD1. Trimming at V came to 4 bases and at J to 0 bases, leaving 8 bases not matched to a gene. The length of the CDR3 is 16 residues. In germline, CDR1 is MNHEY, CDR2 SVGAGI. As DNA, the CDR3 is TGTGCCAGCAGTTTCGGGGACAGACTAATGAACACTGAAGCTTTCTTT. Its protein is CASSFGDRLMNTEAFF.

This clone was seen a single time. The chain carries TRBV7-2 and TRBJ2-7; 9 bases match TRBD2. The CDR3 contains 16 residues. V shed 3 bases and J 7 bases; nucleotides not matched to a gene: 13. Germline CDR1 SGHTA, CDR2 FQGNSA. The CDR3 loop reads CASSFGLASRTGEQYF. As DNA, the CDR3 is TGTGCCAGCAGCTTCGGACTAGCGTCCCGCACAGGGGAGCAGTACTTC.

The chain combines TRBV7-2 with TRBJ1-4, with a weak D call TRBD1 (5 bases). CDR1 and CDR2 from the germline V gene are SGHTA and FQGNSA. The CDR3 has 16 residues. The germline V and J ends were trimmed by 1 base and 6 bases, with 15 bases remaining between them. The CDR3: CASSLGGAWTYEKLFF. CDR3 in DNA: TGTGCCAGCAGCTTAGGCGGGGCTTGGACGTATGAAAAACTGTTTTTT.

This clone was observed a few times. This sequence joins TRBV6-4 and TRBJ2-6, with D tentatively TRBD1 (5 bases). The V gene's germline CDR1 is MRHNA and CDR2 SNTAGT. The CDR3 extends over 17 amino acids. Trimming removed 5 bases at V and 0 bases at J, with 14 bases between. The CDR3 DNA sequence: TGTGCCAGCAGTTCAGGTGACAGTCGCTCTGGGGCCAACGTCCTGACTTTC. This translates into CASSSGDSRSGANVLTF.